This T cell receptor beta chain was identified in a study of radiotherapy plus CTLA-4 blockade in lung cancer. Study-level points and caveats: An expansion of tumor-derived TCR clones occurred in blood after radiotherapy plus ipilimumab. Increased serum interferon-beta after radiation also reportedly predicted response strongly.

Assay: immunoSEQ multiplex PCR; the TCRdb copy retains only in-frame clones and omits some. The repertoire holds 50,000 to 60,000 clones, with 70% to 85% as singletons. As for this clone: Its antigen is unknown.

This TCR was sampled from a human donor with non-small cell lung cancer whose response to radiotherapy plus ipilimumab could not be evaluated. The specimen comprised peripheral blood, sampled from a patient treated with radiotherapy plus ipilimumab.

The DNA for the CDR3 is TGTGCCAGCAGTTTAAGGGACCCGGGGGACTCTTATCAGCCCCAGCATTTT. Translation: CASSLRDPGDSYQPQHF. V and J are TRBV27 and TRBJ1-5; tentatively, D is TRBD1 (5 bases). V was pared by 2 bases and J by 5 bases, with 19 bases between. The germline V gene has CDR1 MNHEY and CDR2 SMNVEV (reference sequence). CDR3 length: 17 residues.